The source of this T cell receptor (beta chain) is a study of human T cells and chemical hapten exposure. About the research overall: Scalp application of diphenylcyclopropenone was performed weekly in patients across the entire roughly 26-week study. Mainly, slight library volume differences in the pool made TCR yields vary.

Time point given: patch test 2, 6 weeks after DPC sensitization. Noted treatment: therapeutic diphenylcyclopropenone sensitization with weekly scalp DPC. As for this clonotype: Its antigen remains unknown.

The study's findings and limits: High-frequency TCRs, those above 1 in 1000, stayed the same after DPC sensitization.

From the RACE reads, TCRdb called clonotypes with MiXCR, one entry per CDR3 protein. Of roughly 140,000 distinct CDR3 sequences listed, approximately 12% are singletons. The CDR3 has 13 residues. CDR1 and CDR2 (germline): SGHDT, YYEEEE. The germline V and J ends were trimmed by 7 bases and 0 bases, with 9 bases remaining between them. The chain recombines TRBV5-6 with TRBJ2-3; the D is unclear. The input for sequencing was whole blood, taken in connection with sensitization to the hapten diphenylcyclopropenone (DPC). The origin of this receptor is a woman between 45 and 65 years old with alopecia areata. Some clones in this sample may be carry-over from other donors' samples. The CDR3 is CASQGLSTDTQYF. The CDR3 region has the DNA TGTGCCAGCCAAGGGCTCAGCACAGATACGCAGTATTTT.